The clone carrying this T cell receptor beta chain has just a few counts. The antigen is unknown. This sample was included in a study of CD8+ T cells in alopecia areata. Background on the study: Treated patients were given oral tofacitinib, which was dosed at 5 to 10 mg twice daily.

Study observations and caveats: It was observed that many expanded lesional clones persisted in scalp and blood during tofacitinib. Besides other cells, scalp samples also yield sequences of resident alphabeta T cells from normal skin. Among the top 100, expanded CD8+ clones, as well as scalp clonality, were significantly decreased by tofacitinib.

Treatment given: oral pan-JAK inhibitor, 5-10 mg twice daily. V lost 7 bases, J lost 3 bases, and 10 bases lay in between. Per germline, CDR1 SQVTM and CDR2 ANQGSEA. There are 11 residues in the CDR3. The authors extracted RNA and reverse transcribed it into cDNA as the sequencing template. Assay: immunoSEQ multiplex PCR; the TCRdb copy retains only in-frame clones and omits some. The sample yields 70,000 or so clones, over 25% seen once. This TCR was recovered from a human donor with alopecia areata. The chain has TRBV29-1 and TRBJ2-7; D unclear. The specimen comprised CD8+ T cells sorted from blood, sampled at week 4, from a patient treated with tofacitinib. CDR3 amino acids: CSATDGYEQYF. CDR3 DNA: TGCAGCGCCACGGACGGCTACGAGCAGTACTTC.